The clone carrying this TCR beta chain was seen only a few times. Its specificity is unknown. No treatment had been given to any patient before thyroid surgery. The data derive from a study of metastatic and nonmetastatic thyroid tumors. Study-wide context: Blood and tumor or nodule tissue repertoires from malignant and benign thyroid patients were compared. General observations from the study: Versus benign nodules, malignant thyroid tumors reportedly had significantly higher TCR beta diversity, in blood and tumor.

The V gene lost 0 bases and the J gene lost 8 bases, with 19 bases spanning the gap. CDR3 length: 16 residues. In the original processing: The study's classifier, a distant-metastasis tool for papillary thyroid cancer, was built using CDR3 differences across clinicopathological groups. Via MiXCR, TCRdb re-called the PCR reads. These V and J calls derive from TCRdb rather than the authors' analysis. The sample includes 60,000 or so clones, 4% to 4.5% of them seen just once. This TCR was recovered from a female donor with papillary thyroid cancer or a benign thyroid nodule (not recorded which). Some clones in this sample may be carry-over from other donors' samples. The specimen sequenced was blood. V gene TRBV12-3 or TRBV12-4 combines with J gene TRBJ1-2, with a possible D match to TRBD1 (5 bases). CDR3 sequence: CASSLATVWDIGGYTF. The CDR3 DNA reads as TGTGCCAGCAGTTTAGCGACAGTTTGGGATATAGGAGGCTACACCTTC.